This TCR beta chain came from a study of cytomegalovirus exposure and HLA in healthy donors. Whole-study context: A data release that came early held some 79 million unique TCRs from HLA-typed donors. Whole-study results and caveats: What TCR beta sequences reportedly achieved was accurate prediction of HLA-A and HLA-B alleles in most subjects. A later analysis associated some 16,000 TCR beta sequences with HLA alleles at a 0.05 false discovery rate. Donors belonging to an Asian-associated ancestry cluster reportedly showed fewer N-insertions in productive TCRs than the roughly 670-donor mean, according to what a later analysis found.

Of note for this clone: The target antigen is unknown.

There are 15 residues in the CDR3. The V end lost 4 bases, the J end lost 3 bases, and 14 bases lay between the germline ends. In germline, CDR1 is LGHNA, CDR2 YSLEER. Use of 60 Vbeta and 13 Jbeta primers characterized the PCR. Some clones are missing from TCRdb's copy, which holds only in-frame ones; the method was immunoSEQ multiplex PCR. Of about 150,000 clones in the sample, roughly two thirds were seen once. The clonotype originates from a male donor in good health and CMV-seronegative. The material sequenced was PBMCs. This chain uses TRBV4-3 with TRBJ2-3; a possible D gene is TRBD2 (6 bases). CDR3 coding DNA: TGCGCCAGCAGCCCGGCCGGGGGAGCGACAGATACGCAGTATTTT. Encoded protein: CASSPAGGATDTQYF.